The following is a T cell receptor (beta chain) sequence with its context. These data belong to a study of blood T cell repertoires in COVID-19. Study-wide background: The analysed material was cDNA or gDNA that came from T cells, B-cell-depleted T cells, or PBMCs.

Profiling relied on immunoSEQ multiplex PCR, and the TCRdb table lists in-frame clones only, not all of them. Of around 150,000 clones listed, 87% are singletons. Sequencing was carried out using peripheral blood. This TCR derives from a woman aged 55-70 years who had recovered from COVID-19.

CDR3 residues: CASSESRGGGPDTQYF. The CDR3 region has the DNA TGCGCCAGCAGTGAGTCGAGGGGGGGCGGCCCAGATACGCAGTATTTT. This chain uses TRBV10-1 with TRBJ2-3; D possibly corresponds to TRBD2 (7 bases). Between the trimmed V and J ends, which lost 0 bases and 4 bases, there was a span of 14 bases. This CDR3 has 16 residues. The germline gives CDR1 WNHNN, CDR2 SYGVQD (reference sequence).